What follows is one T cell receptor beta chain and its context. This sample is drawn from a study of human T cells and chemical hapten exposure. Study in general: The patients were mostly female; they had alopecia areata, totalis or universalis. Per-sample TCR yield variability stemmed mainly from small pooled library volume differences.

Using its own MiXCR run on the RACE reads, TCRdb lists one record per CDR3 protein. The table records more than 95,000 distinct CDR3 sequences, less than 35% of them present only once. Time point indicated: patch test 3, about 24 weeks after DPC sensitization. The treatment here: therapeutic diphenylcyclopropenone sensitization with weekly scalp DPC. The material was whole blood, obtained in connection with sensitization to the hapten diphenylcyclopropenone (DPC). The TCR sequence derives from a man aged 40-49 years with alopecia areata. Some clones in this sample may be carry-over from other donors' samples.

The CDR3: CASSYGQGNSPLHF. CDR3 in DNA: TGTGCCAGCAGTTACGGACAGGGAAATTCACCCCTCCACTTT. The genes are TRBV6-5 and TRBJ1-6; 8 bases agree with TRBD1. This CDR3 has 14 amino acids. CDR1 is MNHEY, CDR2 SVGAGI, per germline. Germline trimming cut 2 bases from V and 7 bases from J; bases unmatched to any gene: 1.